This paragraph reports one T cell receptor (beta chain). Its antigen is currently unknown. The sample belongs to a study of regulatory T cells in long-lasting Graves disease. General study findings and limits: Favoring TRBV28, TRBJ1-2 and TRBJ2-5 was a feature seen in persistent disease. Thyroid tissue went unexamined; only peripheral blood was analyzed. Persistent-disease Graves' patients showed less TCR diversity than new cases.

The time point was: newly diagnosed GD, antithyroid drugs for less than 3 months. Scientists built the TCR library using RNA that was extracted from PBMCs. Trimming at V came to 7 bases and at J to 5 bases, leaving 11 bases not matched to a gene. Germline loops: CDR1 MNHNS, CDR2 SASEGT. This CDR3 spans 15 amino acids. Researchers made TCR beta libraries by using iRepertoire HTBI primers and running Arm-PCR on CDR3 regions. TCRdb passed the multiplex PCR reads through MiXCR, listing each CDR3 protein once. The sample gives approximately 400,000 distinct CDR3 sequences, 15% of which show up once; approximately 7.8% is in the top ten. This sample also belongs to another study, concerning T cells in Graves' hyperthyroidism and ophthalmopathy.

The chain couples TRBV6-1 to TRBJ1-1; 9 bases agree with TRBD1. The sample in question was peripheral blood mononuclear cells (PBMCs), obtained at new diagnosis, from a patient treated with antithyroid drugs. The receptor comes from a middle-aged woman with Graves disease. In DNA form, the CDR3 reads TGTGCCAGCACCCCCCAACAGGGGGCGAGGACTGAAGCTTTCTTT. Residues: CASTPQQGARTEAFF.